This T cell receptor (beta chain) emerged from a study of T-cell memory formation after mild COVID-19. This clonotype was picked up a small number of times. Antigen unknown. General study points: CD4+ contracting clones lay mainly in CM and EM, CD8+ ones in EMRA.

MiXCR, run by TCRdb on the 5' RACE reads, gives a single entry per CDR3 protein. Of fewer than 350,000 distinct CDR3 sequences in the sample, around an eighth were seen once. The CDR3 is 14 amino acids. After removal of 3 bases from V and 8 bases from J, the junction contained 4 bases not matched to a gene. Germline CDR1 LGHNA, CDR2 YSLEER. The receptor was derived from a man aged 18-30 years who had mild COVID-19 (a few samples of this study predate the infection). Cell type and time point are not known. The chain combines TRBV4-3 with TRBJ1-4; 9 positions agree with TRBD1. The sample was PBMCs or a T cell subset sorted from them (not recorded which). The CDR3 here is CASSQGQGAEKLFF. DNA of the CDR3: TGCGCCAGCAGCCAGGGACAGGGAGCGGAAAAACTGTTTTTT.